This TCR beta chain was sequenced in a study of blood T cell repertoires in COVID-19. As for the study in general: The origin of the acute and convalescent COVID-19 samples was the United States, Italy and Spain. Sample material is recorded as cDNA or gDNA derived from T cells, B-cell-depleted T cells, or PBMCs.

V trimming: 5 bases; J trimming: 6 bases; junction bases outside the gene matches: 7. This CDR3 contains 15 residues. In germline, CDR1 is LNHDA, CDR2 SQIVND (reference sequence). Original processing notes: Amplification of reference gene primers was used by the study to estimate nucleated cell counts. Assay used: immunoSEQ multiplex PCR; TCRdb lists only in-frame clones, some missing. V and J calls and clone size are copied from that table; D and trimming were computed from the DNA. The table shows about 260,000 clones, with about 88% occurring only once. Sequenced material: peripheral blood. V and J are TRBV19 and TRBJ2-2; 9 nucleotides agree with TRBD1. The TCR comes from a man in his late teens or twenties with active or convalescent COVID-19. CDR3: CASSPDRGSSGELFF. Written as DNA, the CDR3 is TGTGCCAGTAGTCCGGACAGGGGATCTTCCGGGGAGCTGTTTTTT. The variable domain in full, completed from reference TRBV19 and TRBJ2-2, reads DGGITQSPKYLFRKEGQNVTLSCEQNLNHDAMYWYRQDPGQGLRLIYYSQIVNDFQKGDIAEGYSVSREKKESFPLTVTSAQKNPTAFYLCASSPDRGSSGELFFGEGSRLTVL.